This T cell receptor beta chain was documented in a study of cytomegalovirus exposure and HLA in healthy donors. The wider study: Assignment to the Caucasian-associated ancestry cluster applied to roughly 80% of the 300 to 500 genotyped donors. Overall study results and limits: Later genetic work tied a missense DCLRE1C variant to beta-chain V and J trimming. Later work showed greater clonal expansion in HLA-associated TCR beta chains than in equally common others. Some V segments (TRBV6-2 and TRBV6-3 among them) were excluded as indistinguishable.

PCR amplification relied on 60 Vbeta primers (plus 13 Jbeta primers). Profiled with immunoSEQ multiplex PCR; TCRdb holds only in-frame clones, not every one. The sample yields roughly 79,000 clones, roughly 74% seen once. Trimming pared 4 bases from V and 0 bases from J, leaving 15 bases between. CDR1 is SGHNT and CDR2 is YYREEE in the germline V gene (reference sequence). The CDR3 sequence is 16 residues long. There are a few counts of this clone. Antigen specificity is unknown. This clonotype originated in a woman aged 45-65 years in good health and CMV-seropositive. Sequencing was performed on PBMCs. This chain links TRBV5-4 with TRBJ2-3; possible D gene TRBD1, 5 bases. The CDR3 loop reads CASSPDSSSSTDTQYF. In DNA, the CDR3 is TGTGCCAGCAGCCCAGACAGTTCCTCTAGCACAGATACGCAGTATTTT. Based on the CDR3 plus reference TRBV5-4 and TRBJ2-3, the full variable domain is ETGVTQSPTHLIKTRGQQVTLRCSSQSGHNTVSWYQQALGQGPQFIFQYYREEENGRGNFPPRFSGLQFPNYSSELNVNALELDDSALYLCASSPDSSSSTDTQYFGPGTRLTVL.